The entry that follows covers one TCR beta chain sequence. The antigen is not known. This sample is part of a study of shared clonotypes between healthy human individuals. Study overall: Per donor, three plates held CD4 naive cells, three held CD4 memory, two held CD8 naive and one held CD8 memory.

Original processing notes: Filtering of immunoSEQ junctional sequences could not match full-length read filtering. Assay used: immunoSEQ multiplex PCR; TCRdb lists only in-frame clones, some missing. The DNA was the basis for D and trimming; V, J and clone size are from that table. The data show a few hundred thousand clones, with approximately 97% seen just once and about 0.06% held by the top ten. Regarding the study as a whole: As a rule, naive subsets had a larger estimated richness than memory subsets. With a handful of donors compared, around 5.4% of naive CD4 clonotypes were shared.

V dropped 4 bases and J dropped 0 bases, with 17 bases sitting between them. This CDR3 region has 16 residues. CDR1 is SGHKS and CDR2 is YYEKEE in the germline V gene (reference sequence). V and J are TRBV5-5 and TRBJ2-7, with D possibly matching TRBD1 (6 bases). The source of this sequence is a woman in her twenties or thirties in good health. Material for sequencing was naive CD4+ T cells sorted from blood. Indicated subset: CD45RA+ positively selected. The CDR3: CASSPIAGTFSYEQYF. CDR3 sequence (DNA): TGTGCCAGCAGCCCCATAGCCGGGACATTCTCCTACGAGCAGTACTTC.